The 20 T cell receptor beta chains below all came from one sample that was sequenced in a study of cytomegalovirus exposure and HLA in healthy donors. TCRdb's table, derived via immunoSEQ multiplex PCR, lists solely in-frame clones and lacks some. The data contain roughly 200,000 clones, 80% to 85% of them singletons. Sample: PBMCs. The receptors derive from a woman aged 18-29 years in good health and CMV-seropositive.

This clone was counted between two and nine times. The V gene is TRBV5-6, the J gene TRBJ2-5; D call uncertain. Germline CDR1 is SGHDT and CDR2 is YYEEEE. This CDR3 has 15 residues. V was cut by 0 bases and J by 5 bases, with 14 bases left in between. CDR3 sequence reads: CASSLGGGRVETQYF. The CDR3 nucleotides are TGTGCCAGCAGCTTGGGTGGCGGTCGGGTGGAGACCCAGTACTTC.

The chain employs TRBV6-5 and TRBJ2-1, with D possibly TRBD2 on 6 matching bases. Trimming removed 9 bases from V and 0 bases from J, with 15 bases in between. The CDR3 has 15 residues. Looked up from germline, CDR1 is MNHEY and CDR2 is SVGAGI. The CDR3 is CASSGRAGSYNEQFF. In DNA form, the CDR3 reads TGTGCCAGTAGCGGCCGAGCGGGCTCCTACAATGAGCAGTTCTTC.

This chain uses TRBV6-5 with TRBJ1-1; D unclear. This CDR3 is built from 15 residues. CDR1 and CDR2 from the germline V gene are MNHEY and SVGAGI. The V end lost 6 bases, the J end lost 1 base, and 15 bases lay between the germline ends. The CDR3 reads CASRSPQQSNTEAFF. The CDR3 DNA reads TGTGCCAGCAGATCACCCCAACAGTCGAACACTGAAGCTTTCTTT.

This chain uses TRBV5-1 with TRBJ1-2, with a tentative D call TRBD1 (6 bases). The CDR3 consists of 14 residues. CDR1 and CDR2 (germline): SGHRS, YFSETQ. Trimming took off 0 bases at V and 8 bases at J, with 14 bases between the two ends. The CDR3 spells CASSLGTGPLGYTF. CDR3 in DNA: TGCGCCAGCAGCTTGGGAACAGGGCCCCTGGGCTACACCTTC.

The chain combines TRBV19 with TRBJ1-5; tentatively, D is TRBD1 (6 bases). Germline CDR1 is LNHDA and CDR2 is SQIVND (reference sequence). V was shortened by 3 bases and J by 7 bases, with 10 bases between the two germline ends. There are 13 residues in the CDR3. CDR3 in DNA: TGTGCCAGTAGTATGGGAGGGGGGCAGCCCCAGCATTTT. This codes for CASSMGGGQPQHF.

This chain links TRBV7-2 with TRBJ1-2, with TRBD1 as a possible D gene (5 bases). This CDR3 has 15 residues. Germline V gene lookup returns CDR1 SGHTA and CDR2 FQGNSA. V was clipped by 1 base and J by 4 bases, with 13 bases between them. CDR3 sequence: CASSLGQGTPYGYTF. CDR3 nucleotide sequence: TGTGCCAGCAGCTTAGGGCAGGGAACCCCCTATGGCTACACCTTC.

The CDR3 DNA reads as TGCGCCAGCAGCTCGGGGACAGGAACCTATGGCTACACCTTC. Translated, it gives CASSSGTGTYGYTF. This chain links TRBV5-1 with TRBJ1-2; 8 bases line up with TRBD1. The J segment lost 4 bases and the V segment lost 3 bases, leaving 5 bases of the junction unmatched. This CDR3 comprises 14 residues. Looked up from germline, CDR1 is SGHRS and CDR2 is YFSETQ.

The gene calls are TRBV5-6 and TRBJ2-3, with 13 bases identical to TRBD2. Germline V gene data show CDR1 as SGHDT and CDR2 as YYEEEE. The V gene end was trimmed by 3 bases and the J gene end by 5 bases; junction bases not matched to a gene: 9. The CDR3 totals 17 residues. The CDR3 loop is CASSSLLAGGPKDTQYF. The CDR3 nucleotides are TGTGCCAGCAGCTCGCTACTAGCGGGGGGGCCAAAAGATACGCAGTATTTT.

The CDR3 nucleotides are TGCGCCAGCAGCTTAGACAGCCGAACTTCAGGCTACACCTTC. Its protein product is CASSLDSRTSGYTF. The rearrangement joins TRBV5-1 to TRBJ1-2; the D gene is possibly TRBD1 (5 bases). Trimming cost V 2 bases and J 8 bases, with 16 bases left between them. Germline CDR1 and CDR2: SGHRS and YFSETQ. The CDR3 has 14 residues.

This clone was detected a few times. The J gene is TRBJ1-2, the V gene TRBV5-4; tentatively, D is TRBD1 (5 bases). Trimming left V 0 bases short and J 7 bases short, with 10 bases between. Germline V gene sequence: CDR1 SGHNT, CDR2 YYREEE (reference sequence). The CDR3 has 13 residues. The CDR3 DNA reads as TGTGCCAGCAGCTTGGACAGGTTGGGTGGCTACACCTTC. It yields the protein CASSLDRLGGYTF. Full variable domain (missing parts from reference TRBV5-4 and TRBJ1-2): ETGVTQSPTHLIKTRGQQVTLRCSSQSGHNTVSWYQQALGQGPQFIFQYYREEENGRGNFPPRFSGLQFPNYSSELNVNALELDDSALYLCASSLDRLGGYTFGSGTRLTVV.

A few counts support this clone. The V gene is TRBV6-1, the J gene TRBJ1-5, with D possibly matching TRBD1 (5 bases). The V end was cut by 2 bases, the J end by 6 bases, with 11 bases between. Germline-derived CDR1 and CDR2 are MNHNS and SASEGT. This CDR3 has 14 amino acids. The CDR3 nucleotides read TGTGCCAGCAGTGAAAAGGGGTTTGGTCAGCCCCAGCATTTT. Amino acids: CASSEKGFGQPQHF.

The chain employs TRBV2 and TRBJ1-4; D is unresolved. This CDR3 contains 12 residues. The germline V gene has CDR1 SNHLY and CDR2 FYNNEI. Trimming took off 7 bases at V and 8 bases at J, with 11 bases between the two ends. The CDR3 region is CASTFRKEKLFF. Written as DNA, the CDR3 is TGTGCCAGCACATTCAGGAAAGAAAAACTGTTTTTT.

The chain links TRBV5-1 to TRBJ1-1; 11 bases are a match to TRBD1. Trimming at V came to 4 bases and at J to 4 bases, leaving 6 bases not matched to a gene. The CDR3 sequence is 15 residues long. CDR1 and CDR2 (germline): SGHRS, YFSETQ. The CDR3 DNA sequence: TGCGCCAGCAGCCAGGACAGGGGGCTGGTCACTGAAGCTTTCTTT. Translated: CASSQDRGLVTEAFF.

In regard to this clone: At one of its ends the junction is not consistent with the germline gene, which may arise from a read error. DNA for the CDR3: TGTGCCAGCTCACAACCCGGGACAGGTCCTATGGATTTT. Translation gives CASSQPGTGPMDF. J is TRBJ1-5 and V is TRBV18; 8 positions agree with TRBD1. Germline-derived CDR1 and CDR2 are KGHSH and LQKENI. This CDR3 is built from 13 residues.

This chain links TRBV18 with TRBJ2-3; a possible D gene is TRBD2 (5 bases). The CDR3 runs to 14 residues. The germline gives CDR1 KGHSH, CDR2 LQKENI. Trimming removed 0 bases at V and 3 bases at J, with 7 bases between. Written as DNA, the CDR3 is TGTGCCAGCTCACCACCCGGGGTGACAGATACGCAGTATTTT. Encoded protein: CASSPPGVTDTQYF. Full variable domain (missing parts from reference TRBV18 and TRBJ2-3): NAGVMQNPRHLVRRRGQEARLRCSPMKGHSHVYWYRQLPEEGLKFMVYLQKENIIDESGMPKERFSAEFPKEGPSILRIQQVVRGDSAAYFCASSPPGVTDTQYFGPGTRLTVL.

J is TRBJ2-4 and V is TRBV9; TRBD2 is a possible D gene (5 bases). With 0 bases removed from V and 8 bases from J, the gap between germline ends came to 12 bases. The CDR3 contains 14 residues. Germline loops: CDR1 SGDLS, CDR2 YYNGEE. The CDR3 loop is CASSVESYGDIQYF. Written as DNA, the CDR3 is TGTGCCAGCAGCGTAGAGTCCTACGGGGACATTCAGTACTTC. Supplemented by reference TRBV9 and TRBJ2-4, the full variable domain reads DSGVTQTPKHLITATGQRVTLRCSPRSGDLSVYWYQQSLDQGLQFLIQYYNGEERAKGNILERFSAQQFPDLHSELNLSSLELGDSALYFCASSVESYGDIQYFGAGTRLSVL.

This clone showed up many times. The chain has TRBV2 and TRBJ1-5; D might be TRBD1 (5 bases). The CDR3 contains 14 residues. Germline V gives CDR1 SNHLY, CDR2 FYNNEI. V was clipped by 8 bases and J by 0 bases, with 11 bases between them. DNA of the CDR3: TGTGCCAGCTCGGGGGGGACTAGCAATCAGCCCCAGCATTTT. Its translation: CASSGGTSNQPQHF.

The chain employs TRBV7-8 and TRBJ1-2, with a tentative D call TRBD1 (6 bases). The V end lost 0 bases, the J end lost 2 bases, and 16 bases lay between the germline ends. Germline loops: CDR1 SGHVS, CDR2 FQNEAQ. There are 17 residues in the CDR3. CDR3 coding DNA: TGTGCCAGCAGCTTAGCCACAGGGCTTGGGGCGAACTATGGCTACACCTTC. Translating it yields CASSLATGLGANYGYTF.

This chain uses TRBV19 with TRBJ1-1; the D gene is possibly TRBD1 (5 bases). Trimming stripped 3 bases from V and 4 bases from J, with 21 bases between. Germline values: CDR1 LNHDA, CDR2 SQIVND (reference sequence). This CDR3 contains 17 residues. CDR3 DNA sequence: TGTGCCAGTAGTATCGGGACTGGGGGAAGGAGGAGCACTGAAGCTTTCTTT. Translating gives CASSIGTGGRRSTEAFF. The full variable domain, rest sourced from reference TRBV19 and TRBJ1-1, is DGGITQSPKYLFRKEGQNVTLSCEQNLNHDAMYWYRQDPGQGLRLIYYSQIVNDFQKGDIAEGYSVSREKKESFPLTVTSAQKNPTAFYLCASSIGTGGRRSTEAFFGQGTRLTVV.

The chain employs TRBV19 and TRBJ2-7; D may be TRBD1 (5 bases). CDR3 length: 14 residues. Looked up from germline, CDR1 is LNHDA and CDR2 is SQIVND (reference sequence). The V and J ends lost 3 bases and 5 bases respectively, with 14 bases between them. The CDR3 sequence is CASSISAGPHEQYF. CDR3 coding DNA: TGTGCCAGTAGTATTTCGGCAGGGCCCCACGAGCAGTACTTC.